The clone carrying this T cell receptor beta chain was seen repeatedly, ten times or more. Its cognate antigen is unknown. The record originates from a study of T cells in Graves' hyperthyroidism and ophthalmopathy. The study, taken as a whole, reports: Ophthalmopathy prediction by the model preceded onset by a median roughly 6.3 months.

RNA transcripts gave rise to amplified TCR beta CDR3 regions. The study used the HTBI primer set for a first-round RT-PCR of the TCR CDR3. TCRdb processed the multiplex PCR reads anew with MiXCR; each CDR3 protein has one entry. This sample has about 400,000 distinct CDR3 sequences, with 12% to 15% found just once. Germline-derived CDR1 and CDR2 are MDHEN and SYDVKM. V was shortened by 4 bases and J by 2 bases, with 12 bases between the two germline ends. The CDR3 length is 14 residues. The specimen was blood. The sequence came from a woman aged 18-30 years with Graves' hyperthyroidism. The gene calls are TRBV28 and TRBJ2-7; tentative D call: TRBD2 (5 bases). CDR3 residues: CASSSGIGAYEQYF. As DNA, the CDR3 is TGTGCCAGCAGTTCCGGGATCGGGGCCTACGAGCAGTACTTC.